These 4 T cell receptor beta chains came from one sample sequenced in a study of regulatory T cells in long-lasting Graves disease. Assembly of TCR beta libraries relied on iRepertoire HTBI primers together with Arm-PCR of CDR3 regions. Using its own MiXCR run on the multiplex PCR reads, TCRdb lists one record per CDR3 protein. The table lists about 420,000 distinct CDR3 sequences, 16% of them singletons. Documented time point: newly diagnosed GD, antithyroid drugs for less than 3 months. The TCR library used RNA extracted from PBMCs. These data also featured in a second study, about T cells in Graves' hyperthyroidism and ophthalmopathy.

The input for sequencing was peripheral blood mononuclear cells (PBMCs), taken at new diagnosis, from a patient treated with antithyroid drugs. The receptors originated from a woman aged 18-30 years with Graves disease.

This clonotype was detected many times. The genes are TRBV5-1 and TRBJ2-7; TRBD1 agrees at 10 bases. The CDR3 runs to 18 residues. V shed 0 bases, J shed 1 base, and the junction held 10 bases outside the gene matches. In germline, CDR1 is SGHRS, CDR2 YFSETQ. For the CDR3, the DNA is TGCGCCAGCAGCTTGGGCGGACAGGGGGATTTAAGGTCCTACGAGCAGTACTTC. Protein product: CASSLGGQGDLRSYEQYF.

The sample holds a few counts of this clonotype. This chain links TRBV5-1 with TRBJ1-2; 11 bases match TRBD1. With V trimmed by 0 bases and J by 4 bases, 8 bases remained unmatched. Per the germline V gene, CDR1 is SGHRS and CDR2 is YFSETQ. The CDR3 is 17 amino acids. The chain's CDR3 is CASSLAGQGARGYGYTF. For the CDR3, the DNA is TGCGCCAGCAGCTTGGCCGGACAGGGGGCTAGAGGCTATGGCTACACCTTC.

This clonotype was counted many times. The V gene is TRBV30, the J gene TRBJ1-2, with 7 bases identical to TRBD1. The J segment lost 0 bases and the V segment lost 2 bases, leaving 3 bases of the junction unmatched. This CDR3 contains 14 residues. CDR1 and CDR2 from the germline V gene are GTSNPN and SVGIG (reference sequence). CDR3 coding DNA: TGTGCCTGGAGTCGCGGGACAGCTAACTATGGCTACACCTTC. Encoded protein: CAWSRGTANYGYTF.

V is TRBV14 and J is TRBJ1-1, with TRBD1 matching over 7 bases. The CDR3 covers 16 residues. J gave up 4 bases and V 0 bases, and 8 bases lay outside the gene matches. In germline, CDR1 is SGHDN, CDR2 FVKESK. As DNA, the CDR3 is TGTGCCAGCAGCCAAGATTTCGACAGGGCGGCCACTGAAGCTTTCTTT. It is translated as CASSQDFDRAATEAFF.